This T cell receptor beta chain was documented in a study of lymphopenia after photon versus proton radiotherapy. The germline gives CDR1 SGHTA, CDR2 FQGNSA. The V gene lost 4 bases and the J gene lost 10 bases, with 17 bases spanning the gap. The CDR3 has 14 residues. Findings of the study overall: Under photons, naive T cells and diversity fell while effector/memory populations rose. Survival link was tested only in deceased patients; proton benefit remains a possibility. Oligoclonal CD8+ Temra expansion after nadir drove photon patients' diversity drop.

Using immunoSEQ multiplex PCR, the repertoire was profiled, and TCRdb retains in-frame clones only, with some absent. The sample has about 50,000 clones, 83% seen once. Comments on this clone: Its specificity is not known.

This specimen consisted of peripheral blood, obtained from a patient treated with photon-based radiotherapy. This clonotype was sampled from a man aged 45 to 65 with gastric cancer. This chain connects TRBV7-2 to TRBJ2-1; a weak D match, TRBD2 (5 bases). The CDR3 is CASSSSGLSREQFF. CDR3 coding DNA: TGTGCCAGCAGCTCCTCCGGACTGTCCAGGGAGCAGTTCTTC.